The 10 T cell receptor beta chains below come from one sample, sequenced in a study. TCRdb used MiXCR to reprocess the RT-PCR reads, holding one entry per CDR3 protein. The data contain more than 550,000 distinct CDR3 sequences, 14% of them seen just once; the ten biggest clones take up roughly 3.9%. The sample consisted of memory CD4+ T cells from blood. The receptors come from a female donor in good health, serving as a healthy control.

The chain carries TRBV5-6 and TRBJ2-7; the D is unclear. The germline V and J ends were trimmed by 6 bases and 3 bases, with 10 bases remaining between them. The CDR3 has 12 amino acids. The germline CDR1 and CDR2 sequences are SGHDT and YYEEEE. CDR3 sequence (DNA): TGTGCCAGCACCTTTTTGGGCTACGAGCAGTACTTC. Translating it yields CASTFLGYEQYF.

This clonotype was seen more than once but under ten times. The chain couples TRBV9 to TRBJ2-1, with D perhaps assigned TRBD1 or TRBD2 (5 bases each). Looked up from germline, CDR1 is SGDLS and CDR2 is YYNGEE. Trimming cost V 1 base and J 5 bases, with 10 bases left between them. This CDR3 comprises 14 residues. CDR3 sequence reads: CASSVFGAHNEQFF. The CDR3 coding sequence is TGTGCCAGCAGCGTATTCGGGGCTCACAATGAGCAGTTCTTC.

This clonotype was detected only once. Given a much more abundant clone one base away, this may be a read error. This rearrangement joins TRBV18 to TRBJ1-6, with D unclear. The CDR3 has 13 amino acids. V was cut by 2 bases and J by 8 bases, with 7 bases left in between. Germline loops: CDR1 KGHSH, CDR2 LQKENI. CDR3 sequence: CASSPGRDSPLHF. The CDR3, as DNA: TGTGCCAGCTCACCAGGGAGGGATTCACCCCTCCACTTT.

This clonotype turned up a few times. V is TRBV20-1 and J is TRBJ2-3; the match to TRBD2 covers 7 bases. Germline loops: CDR1 DFQATT, CDR2 SNEGSKA (reference sequence). The length of the CDR3 is 16 residues. Trimming cost V 8 bases and J 3 bases; bases outside gene matches: 17. CDR3 nucleotide sequence: TGCAGTTCCCCCCGAGGGGCGGGAGTTACTACAGATACGCAGTATTTT. Amino acid sequence: CSSPRGAGVTTDTQYF.

This clonotype was seen a few times. V and J are TRBV6-4 and TRBJ2-2; TRBD2 matches 10 bases. The junction had 22 bases not matched to a gene; V was cut back by 8 bases and J by 7 bases. CDR1 is MRHNA, CDR2 SNTAGT, per germline. The CDR3 contains 19 residues. The CDR3 DNA sequence: TGTGCCAGCGCCAGATCTCCGTCTAGCGGGAGTCGAGACCTCGGGGAGCTGTTTTTT. Protein sequence: CASARSPSSGSRDLGELFF.

CDR3 residues: CSASTGNSPLHF. DNA of the CDR3: TGCAGTGCTAGTACAGGGAATTCACCCCTCCACTTT. The V and J genes are TRBV20-1 and TRBJ1-6; D may be TRBD1 (6 bases). The ends were cut back, 3 bases at V and 7 bases at J, with 7 bases in the middle. Germline V CDR1 and CDR2: DFQATT, SNEGSKA (reference sequence). This CDR3 has 12 residues.

The gene calls are TRBV15 and TRBJ2-5, with a possible D match to TRBD2 (5 bases). In germline, CDR1 is LNHNV, CDR2 YYDKDF (reference sequence). The CDR3 spans 15 residues. V lost 2 bases, J lost 2 bases, and 12 bases lay in between. For the CDR3, the DNA is TGTGCCACCAGCAGAACCTCCGGGGTACAAGAGACCCAGTACTTC. It translates to CATSRTSGVQETQYF.

This clonotype was detected only a few times. The chain couples TRBV27 to TRBJ1-4, with D tentatively TRBD1 (6 bases). Germline CDR1 MNHEY, CDR2 SMNVEV (reference sequence). CDR3 size: 16 residues. The ends were cut back, 6 bases at V and 8 bases at J, with 22 bases in the middle. CDR3 amino acids: CASRPPWGQGNEKLFF. The CDR3 coding sequence is TGTGCCAGCAGACCCCCCTGGGGCCAGGGGAACGAAAAACTGTTTTTT.

This clonotype was seen more than once but under ten times. The chain combines TRBV12-3 or TRBV12-4 with TRBJ1-5; D is uncertain. The CDR3 is 14 residues long. V was trimmed by 0 bases and J by 5 bases, leaving 8 bases between them. The CDR3 coding sequence is TGTGCCAGCAGTTTAGCAGCTGGGGATCAGCCCCAGCATTTT. Residues: CASSLAAGDQPQHF.

The chain employs TRBV2 and TRBJ1-1; D not resolved. With 10 bases removed from V and 1 base from J, the gap between germline ends came to 13 bases. The CDR3 spans 13 residues. Looked up from germline, CDR1 is SNHLY and CDR2 is FYNNEI. The CDR3: CATIRLGNTEAFF. The CDR3 DNA reads as TGTGCCACCATACGACTGGGGAACACTGAAGCTTTCTTT.